The 30 T cell receptor beta chains below were found in one sample sequenced in a study of shared clonotypes between healthy human individuals. Method: immunoSEQ multiplex PCR; TCRdb's copy keeps in-frame clones and lacks some. The data hold 2 million to 3 million clones, with 93% observed a single time. Sequencing was done on a sample of naive CD4+ T cells from PBMCs. Subset noted: CD45RA+ positively selected. These TCRs come from a man between 18 and 29 years old in good health. Some clones in this sample may be carry-over from other donors' samples.

V gene TRBV4-2 combines with J gene TRBJ2-1, with 10 bases aligning to TRBD1. The ends lost 4 bases at V and 6 bases at J; junction bases unmatched: 9. CDR3 length: 16 amino acids. The germline V gene has CDR1 LGHNA and CDR2 YNFKEQ. The chain's CDR3 is CASSRGEGQGTNEQFF. The CDR3 nucleotides read TGTGCCAGCAGCCGCGGAGAGGGACAGGGGACCAATGAGCAGTTCTTC.

This clone was detected once. This chain joins TRBV10-3 and TRBJ1-3; a possible D gene is TRBD1 (6 bases). V dropped 0 bases and J dropped 3 bases, with 21 bases sitting between them. The length of the CDR3 is 19 residues. Germline lookup yields CDR1 ENHRY and CDR2 SYGVKD. CDR3 DNA: TGTGCCATCAGTGAGTCGACTCCAGGGGCTAGGGCCAGTGGAAACACCATATATTTT. Amino acids: CAISESTPGARASGNTIYF.

About this clone itself: At the DNA level, this CDR3 is encoded by other sequences in the same sample as well. V and J are TRBV15 and TRBJ1-2, with 10 bases identical to TRBD1. The V gene's germline CDR1 is LNHNV and CDR2 YYDKDF (reference sequence). V shed 3 bases and J 5 bases; nucleotides not matched to a gene: 0. The CDR3 extends over 13 amino acids. The DNA of the CDR3 is TGTGCCACCAGCAGGGGACAGGGGTATGGCTACACCTTC. It translates to CATSRGQGYGYTF.

The genes are TRBV5-1 and TRBJ2-7; 12 nucleotides line up with TRBD2. Trimming took 0 bases from V and 3 from J; bases not matched to a gene: 4. This CDR3 region has 16 residues. CDR1 SGHRS and CDR2 YFSETQ come from the germline V gene. The CDR3 loop is CASSLASGRVGYEQYF. For the CDR3, the DNA is TGCGCCAGCAGCTTGGCTAGCGGGAGGGTTGGCTACGAGCAGTACTTC.

This clone has a handful of counts. Other DNA sequences within the sample encode an identical CDR3. V gene TRBV18 combines with J gene TRBJ2-5, with 7 bases fitting TRBD2. This CDR3 region has 14 residues. V was clipped by 3 bases and J by 1 base; unmatched bases: 2. The germline CDR1 and CDR2 sequences are KGHSH and LQKENI. This chain's CDR3 is CASSPLAVQETQYF. In DNA, the CDR3 is TGTGCCAGCTCACCCCTAGCGGTCCAAGAGACCCAGTACTTC.

The sample holds one count of this clone. The chain has TRBV25-1 and TRBJ2-3, with 12 bases matching TRBD2. Germline values: CDR1 MGHDK, CDR2 SYGVNS. CDR3 length equals 16 residues. With V trimmed by 5 bases and J by 0 bases, 3 bases remained unmatched. CDR3 nucleotide sequence: TGTGCCAGCAGTACCGGGACTAGCGGGAGCACAGATACGCAGTATTTT. Translated: CASSTGTSGSTDTQYF.

The chain carries TRBV6-5 and TRBJ2-1; TRBD2 aligns across 8 bases. Trimming removed 6 bases from V and 15 bases from J; junction bases left unmatched: 19. Germline CDR1 MNHEY, CDR2 SVGAGI. The CDR3 consists of 15 residues. CDR3 DNA sequence: TGTGCCAGCAGCCTCCTAGGTGGATCGGGAGGGCCGCCGTTCTTC. Encoded protein: CASSLLGGSGGPPFF.

The J gene is TRBJ1-1, the V gene TRBV28, with 9 bases aligning to TRBD1. There are 13 residues in the CDR3. The V segment lost 7 bases and the J segment 6 bases; nucleotides outside the gene matches: 6. The germline V gene has CDR1 MDHEN and CDR2 SYDVKM. CDR3 residues: CASTQTGGAEAFF. CDR3 DNA: TGTGCCAGCACCCAGACAGGGGGAGCTGAAGCTTTCTTT.

V and J are TRBV27 and TRBJ1-2; 8 bases agree with TRBD1. The ends lost 5 bases at V and 4 bases at J; junction bases unmatched: 15. CDR1 is MNHEY and CDR2 is SMNVEV in the germline V gene (reference sequence). There are 17 residues in the CDR3. CDR3: CASSLRTGPPGGYGYTF. CDR3 DNA: TGTGCCAGCAGTCTTAGGACAGGGCCACCTGGAGGCTATGGCTACACCTTC.

The chain uses TRBV5-5 and TRBJ1-3, with D uncertain. This CDR3 has 15 amino acids. The germline V gene has CDR1 SGHKS and CDR2 YYEKEE (reference sequence). Trimming pared 1 base from V and 4 bases from J, leaving 12 bases between. In DNA form, the CDR3 reads TGTGCCAGCAGCTTGTTGCCCACAGAAGGAAACACCATATATTTT. This translates into CASSLLPTEGNTIYF.

The chain links TRBV6-6 to TRBJ1-2; possibly TRBD1 for D (6 bases). The germline V and J ends were trimmed by 4 bases and 7 bases, with 16 bases remaining between them. Looked up from germline, CDR1 is MNHNY and CDR2 is SVGAGI (reference sequence). The CDR3 loop spans 14 amino acids. The CDR3 DNA follows: TGTGCCAGCAGTTCCCCTTTGGGGGGCAGTGGCTACACCTTC. It yields the protein CASSSPLGGSGYTF.

The V and J genes are TRBV4-1 and TRBJ1-2, with D tentatively TRBD1 (5 bases). The ends were cut back, 0 bases at V and 6 bases at J, with 14 bases in the middle. The CDR3 runs 15 residues. The germline CDR1 and CDR2 sequences are MGHRA and YSYEKL. CDR3 amino acids: CASSQDRRGGNGYTF. DNA for the CDR3: TGCGCCAGCAGCCAAGATCGGCGGGGGGGAAATGGCTACACCTTC.

This chain connects TRBV4-1 to TRBJ2-7, with 8 bases that match TRBD1. J was trimmed by 6 bases and V by 5 bases; bases with no gene match: 12. Germline V gives CDR1 MGHRA, CDR2 YSYEKL. This CDR3 has 15 residues. CDR3 sequence (DNA): TGCGCCAGCAGCTCAACGAGGACAGGGACGGGCGAGCAGTACTTC. It translates to CASSSTRTGTGEQYF.

This clone was counted only a few times. Other DNA variants within this sample encode the same CDR3. J is TRBJ2-5 and V is TRBV5-4; D gene uncertain. This CDR3 comprises 11 residues. Between the trimmed V and J ends, which lost 0 bases and 5 bases, there was a span of 2 bases. Germline CDR1 and CDR2: SGHNT and YYREEE (reference sequence). The CDR3 nucleotides are TGTGCCAGCAGCTTGGCGGAGACCCAGTACTTC. The encoded protein is CASSLAETQYF.

In the case of this clone: Other nucleotide sequences in the sample specify the same CDR3. This chain links TRBV9 with TRBJ2-7, with unresolved D. Trimming removed 0 bases from V and 6 bases from J, with 13 bases in between. This CDR3 has 14 residues. Germline V gives CDR1 SGDLS, CDR2 YYNGEE. The chain's CDR3 is CASSVDGGESEQYF. The CDR3 bases are TGTGCCAGCAGCGTAGACGGTGGTGAGAGCGAGCAGTACTTC.

The chain carries TRBV7-3 and TRBJ2-1; D tentatively reads TRBD1 or TRBD2 (5 bases each). The CDR3 runs 14 residues. CDR1 and CDR2 (germline): SGHTA, FQGTGA. V was cut by 3 bases and J by 12 bases, with 18 bases left in between. Written as DNA, the CDR3 is TGTGCCAGCAGCTTTGGGGGTATTTTGGTGGGGCAGTTCTTC. It codes for CASSFGGILVGQFF.

This sequence joins TRBV10-3 and TRBJ2-7, with 10 bases matching TRBD2. V gave up 6 bases and J gave up 1 base; unmatched junction bases: 3. Germline V gene sequence: CDR1 ENHRY, CDR2 SYGVKD. This CDR3 comprises 14 residues. The CDR3 here is CAISGTSESYEQYF. The CDR3 DNA is TGTGCCATCAGCGGGACTAGCGAGTCCTACGAGCAGTACTTC.

V usage is TRBV9 and J usage is TRBJ2-3; TRBD2 aligns across 8 bases. V lost 5 bases to trimming and J lost 2 bases; unmatched junction nucleotides: 13. Germline V CDR1 and CDR2: SGDLS, YYNGEE. This CDR3 comprises 17 residues. CDR3 sequence: CASSPPGGGTSTDTQYF. The DNA of the CDR3 is TGTGCCAGCAGTCCCCCCGGGGGGGGGACTTCCACAGATACGCAGTATTTT.

The CDR3 DNA reads TGCGCCAGCAGCCTGTTGGACAGCGGCCTGCTCCACTTT. This sequence encodes CASSLLDSGLLHF. The chain joins TRBV5-1 to TRBJ1-6, with D tentatively TRBD1 (6 bases). V lost 4 bases and J lost 16, with 18 bases in between. This CDR3 comprises 13 residues. The germline CDR1 and CDR2 sequences are SGHRS and YFSETQ.

The V call is TRBV5-5, the J call TRBJ2-7, with D unclear. Trimming removed 2 bases from V and 0 bases from J, with 9 bases in between. The CDR3 has 14 residues. Germline CDR1 reads SGHKS; CDR2 reads YYEKEE (reference sequence). CDR3 DNA: TGTGCCAGCAGCTTCTTACACCTCTCCTACGAGCAGTACTTC. Residues: CASSFLHLSYEQYF.

CDR3 in DNA: TGTGCCATCAGTGGGGACAGGGACCCCTACAATGAGCAGTTCTTC. It is translated as CAISGDRDPYNEQFF. The rearrangement uses TRBV10-3 and TRBJ2-1, with 9 bases lining up with TRBD1. Germline values: CDR1 ENHRY, CDR2 SYGVKD. Unmatched junction bases numbered 3, after V lost 4 bases and J lost 2 bases. This CDR3 spans 15 amino acids.

Worth noting for this clone: The same CDR3 also results from other DNA sequences found in this sample. The CDR3 DNA reads as TGTGCCAGCAGCGTAGAGGGACTAGCGGGAGGCGAGCAGTTCTTC. This gives the protein CASSVEGLAGGEQFF. V gene TRBV9 combines with J gene TRBJ2-1; 15 bases map to TRBD2. CDR1 and CDR2 from the germline V gene are SGDLS and YYNGEE. The CDR3 consists of 15 residues. V lost 0 bases and J lost 10; bases outside the gene matches: 2.

J is TRBJ1-1 and V is TRBV5-1; 7 bases match TRBD1. CDR3 size: 15 residues. With 6 bases clipped from V and 0 bases from J, the junction kept 8 bases outside the gene matches. Germline loops: CDR1 SGHRS, CDR2 YFSETQ. The CDR3 bases are TGCGCCAGCACCCCGACAGGGACCATGAACACTGAAGCTTTCTTT. The encoded protein is CASTPTGTMNTEAFF. The full variable domain, in which reference TRBV5-1 and TRBJ1-1 provide the parts outside the CDR3, is KAGVTQTPRYLIKTRGQQVTLSCSPISGHRSVSWYQQTPGQGLQFLFEYFSETQRNKGNFPGRFSGRQFSNSRSEMNVSTLELGDSALYLCASTPTGTMNTEAFFGQGTRLTVV.

J is TRBJ2-3 and V is TRBV12-5, with D possibly matching TRBD2 (5 bases). This CDR3 comprises 15 residues. Per germline, CDR1 LGHNT and CDR2 FRNRAP. Trimming pared 1 base from V and 6 bases from J, leaving 14 bases between. CDR3: CASGLGATGSDTQYF. In DNA, the CDR3 is TGTGCTAGTGGTTTGGGGGCCACGGGGTCGGATACGCAGTATTTT.

The rearrangement uses TRBV6-5 and TRBJ2-5; 9 bases align to TRBD1. This CDR3 has 13 amino acids. The ends lost 7 bases at V and 3 bases at J; junction bases unmatched: 3. CDR1 is MNHEY and CDR2 is SVGAGI in the germline V gene. CDR3 DNA: TGTGCCAGCAACAGGGGGCGCGAAGAGACCCAGTACTTC. Protein product: CASNRGREETQYF.

The rearrangement uses TRBV7-9 and TRBJ2-1; 7 bases are a match to TRBD2. The CDR3 extends over 15 amino acids. From germline, CDR1 is SEHNR and CDR2 FQNEAQ (reference sequence). J lost 4 bases, V lost 5 bases, and 8 bases had no gene match. The CDR3 reads CASSPSAGVYNEQFF. CDR3 DNA sequence: TGTGCCAGCAGCCCGTCGGCGGGAGTTTACAATGAGCAGTTCTTC.

The genes are TRBV18 and TRBJ2-7, with D unresolved. Germline V lookup: CDR1 KGHSH, CDR2 LQKENI. The CDR3 has 13 residues. With 2 bases removed from V and 1 base from J, the gap between germline ends came to 6 bases. This chain's CDR3 is CASSPYQSYEQYF. As DNA, the CDR3 is TGTGCCAGCTCACCATACCAGTCCTACGAGCAGTACTTC.

The chain employs TRBV10-3 and TRBJ2-7, with TRBD2 identical over 7 bases. Germline CDR1 is ENHRY and CDR2 is SYGVKD. The CDR3 runs 13 residues. The junction had 6 bases not matched to a gene; V was cut back by 4 bases and J by 6 bases. The CDR3 here is CAISARESAEQYF. The DNA of the CDR3 is TGTGCCATCAGTGCGCGGGAGAGTGCCGAGCAGTACTTC.

This sequence joins TRBV28 and TRBJ1-2; 7 bases line up with TRBD1. The CDR3 totals 14 residues. Germline V lookup: CDR1 MDHEN, CDR2 SYDVKM. J gave up 8 bases and V 10 bases, and 16 bases lay outside the gene matches. The CDR3 loop reads CATRPVARGDGYTF. The CDR3 nucleotides are TGTGCCACGCGACCTGTAGCCAGGGGGGACGGCTACACCTTC.

CDR3 nucleotide sequence: TGTGCCAGCAGCTTAAAAGGGAGTAACACTGAAGCTTTCTTT. It codes for CASSLKGSNTEAFF. The rearrangement joins TRBV7-9 to TRBJ1-1; D call uncertain. Germline loops: CDR1 SEHNR, CDR2 FQNEAQ (reference sequence). V gave up 2 bases and J gave up 2 bases, with 9 bases separating them. The CDR3 is 14 residues long.